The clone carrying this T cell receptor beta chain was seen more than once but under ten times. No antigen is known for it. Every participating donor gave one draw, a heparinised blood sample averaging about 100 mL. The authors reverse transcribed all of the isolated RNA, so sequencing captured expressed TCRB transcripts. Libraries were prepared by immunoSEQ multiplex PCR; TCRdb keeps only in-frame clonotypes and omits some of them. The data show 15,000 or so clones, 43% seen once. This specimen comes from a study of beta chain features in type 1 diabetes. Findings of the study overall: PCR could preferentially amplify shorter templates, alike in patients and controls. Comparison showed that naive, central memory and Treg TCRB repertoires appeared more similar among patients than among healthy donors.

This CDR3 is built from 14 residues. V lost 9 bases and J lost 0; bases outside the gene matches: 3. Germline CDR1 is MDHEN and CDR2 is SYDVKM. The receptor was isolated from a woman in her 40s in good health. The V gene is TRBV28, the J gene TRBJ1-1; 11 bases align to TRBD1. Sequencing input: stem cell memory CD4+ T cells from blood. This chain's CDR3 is CASGTGGMNTEAFF. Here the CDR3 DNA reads TGTGCCAGTGGGACAGGGGGGATGAACACTGAAGCTTTCTTT.